What follows are 21 T cell receptor beta chains derived from one specimen sequenced in a study of T cell repertoires in cytomegalovirus infection. No antigen has been assigned to these receptors. TCRdb ran MiXCR on the reads and lists one entry per CDR3 protein. The sample contains about half a million distinct CDR3 sequences, 33% of which appear only once. The sample here was cultured PBMCs, taken from culture after CMV antigen stimulation. Source of these receptors: a human donor in good health (CMV status not recorded). Some clones in this sample may be carry-over from other donors' samples.

The sample holds many counts of this clonotype. DNA for the CDR3: TGTGCCAGCAGCTTATACGAGACCCAGTACTTC. Its translation is CASSLYETQYF. The rearrangement links TRBV7-2 to TRBJ2-5; unclear D gene. Per germline, CDR1 SGHTA and CDR2 FQGNSA. The CDR3 totals 11 residues. Trimming shortened V by 2 bases and J by 5 bases, and 3 bases separated the two germline ends.

This sequence joins TRBV12-3 or TRBV12-4 and TRBJ2-2; 7 nucleotides align to TRBD1. The CDR3 is made up of 13 amino acids. The V gene end was trimmed by 5 bases and the J gene end by 6 bases; junction bases not matched to a gene: 3. The CDR3, as DNA: TGTGCCAGCAGTCGACAGGGCCCCGGGGAGCTGTTTTTT. It codes for CASSRQGPGELFF.

This clonotype has a count of ten or more. The genes are TRBV7-9 and TRBJ2-1; TRBD2 agrees at 10 bases. CDR1 and CDR2 from the germline V gene are SEHNR and FQNEAQ (reference sequence). The CDR3 runs to 15 residues. V lost 2 bases, J lost 7 bases, and 5 bases stayed unmatched. CDR3 bases: TGTGCCAGCAGCTTAACTAGCGGGATGAGGAATGAGCAGTTCTTC. Translating it yields CASSLTSGMRNEQFF.

A few counts support this clonotype. This chain uses TRBV28 with TRBJ2-3, with TRBD1 matching 7 bases. V gave up 6 bases and J gave up 4 bases; unmatched junction bases: 7. The length of the CDR3 is 14 residues. Germline loops: CDR1 MDHEN, CDR2 SYDVKM. CDR3 protein: CASSVRGSADTQYF. The CDR3 coding sequence is TGTGCCAGCAGCGTCAGGGGGAGCGCAGATACGCAGTATTTT.

Here the CDR3 reads CSASNPVSAENTGELFF. DNA for the CDR3: TGCAGTGCTAGTAACCCCGTGTCGGCGGAAAACACCGGGGAGCTGTTTTTT. The chain recombines TRBV20-1 with TRBJ2-2, with unresolved D. The germline V gene has CDR1 DFQATT and CDR2 SNEGSKA (reference sequence). The V and J ends lost 3 bases and 2 bases respectively, with 19 bases between them. This CDR3 has 17 residues.

This clonotype was counted once. A read error may be the cause here, since a much bigger clone is one base away. The chain is built from TRBV18 and TRBJ1-5, with 10 nucleotides matching TRBD1. Trimming removed 3 bases from V and 6 bases from J; junction bases left unmatched: 5. Germline V gives CDR1 KGHSH, CDR2 LQKENI. The CDR3 is made up of 15 amino acids. DNA of the CDR3: TGTGCCAGCTCACCCGGGACAGGGGTCGGTCAGCCCCAGCATTTT. Protein product: CASSPGTGVGQPQHF. The variable domain in full, with the rest retrieved from reference TRBV18 and TRBJ1-5, is NAGVMQNPRHLVRRRGQEARLRCSPMKGHSHVYWYRQLPEEGLKFMVYLQKENIIDESGMPKERFSAEFPKEGPSILRIQQVVRGDSAAYFCASSPGTGVGQPQHFGDGTRLSIL.

This clonotype was counted once. The chain carries TRBV5-6 and TRBJ2-7; TRBD2 matches 14 bases. This CDR3 has 22 residues. Germline V gives CDR1 SGHDT, CDR2 YYEEEE. The junction had 21 bases not matched to a gene; V was cut back by 2 bases and J by 2 bases. CDR3 region: CASSFRTSGRPPQPAKAYEQYV. The CDR3 DNA reads TGTGCCAGCAGCTTCCGGACTAGCGGGAGGCCTCCTCAGCCGGCCAAGGCCTACGAGCAGTACGTC.

The chain uses TRBV11-2 and TRBJ1-1; D is ambiguous. This CDR3 spans 15 amino acids. The V end was cut by 2 bases, the J end by 3 bases, with 13 bases between. Looked up from germline, CDR1 is SGHAT and CDR2 is FQNNGV. Here the CDR3 reads CASSLRMIGDTEAFF. CDR3 bases: TGTGCCAGCAGCTTAAGGATGATCGGGGACACTGAAGCTTTCTTT.

This clonotype was seen at least ten times. The gene calls are TRBV7-2 and TRBJ1-2, with D perhaps matching TRBD1 (6 bases). V dropped 4 bases and J dropped 2 bases, with 17 bases sitting between them. The germline V gene has CDR1 SGHTA and CDR2 FQGNSA. CDR3 length: 16 residues. The DNA of the CDR3 is TGTGCCAGCAGCTCAGTACCCGGGGACAAAAACTATGGCTACACCTTC. It codes for CASSSVPGDKNYGYTF.

The chain has TRBV28 and TRBJ1-2; 11 bases fit TRBD1. V lost 5 bases to trimming and J lost 8 bases; unmatched junction nucleotides: 13. The CDR3 is made up of 16 amino acids. The germline V gene encodes CDR1 MDHEN and CDR2 SYDVKM. The CDR3 here is CASSPGQGGDAEGYTF. The CDR3 bases are TGTGCCAGCAGTCCGGGACAGGGGGGAGATGCTGAAGGCTACACCTTC.

This clonotype has a handful of counts. This rearrangement joins TRBV3-1 to TRBJ1-1, with D hard to call. Per germline, CDR1 LGHDT and CDR2 YNNKEL (reference sequence). The V end was cut by 0 bases, the J end by 0 bases, with 8 bases between. There are 15 residues in the CDR3. CDR3 sequence (DNA): TGTGCCAGCAGCCAAGAAGGGTACATGAACACTGAAGCTTTCTTT. Translating gives CASSQEGYMNTEAFF.

This sequence joins TRBV12-3 or TRBV12-4 and TRBJ2-3; perhaps TRBD1 as D (6 bases). V shed 5 bases and J shed 6 bases, with 15 bases lying between them. The CDR3 covers 14 residues. CDR3 loop: CASSTQGFRDTQYF. In nucleotides, the CDR3 is TGTGCCAGCAGTACACAGGGCTTTAGGGATACGCAGTATTTT.

This clonotype was counted only a few times. This rearrangement joins TRBV27 to TRBJ2-1; 7 nucleotides line up with TRBD2. J was trimmed by 9 bases and V by 7 bases; bases with no gene match: 15. CDR1 and CDR2 (germline): MNHEY, SMNVEV (reference sequence). The CDR3 contains 15 residues. CDR3 sequence reads: CASILMGGSLSEQFF. In nucleotides, the CDR3 is TGTGCCAGCATCCTGATGGGCGGGAGCTTATCTGAGCAGTTCTTC.

The chain combines TRBV11-2 with TRBJ2-5; D gene unclear. CDR1 and CDR2 from the germline V gene are SGHAT and FQNNGV. V dropped 6 bases and J dropped 11 bases, with 22 bases sitting between them. The CDR3 spans 14 residues. CDR3 sequence (DNA): TGTGCCAGCAGTGCTACCGGAACCCGAGTGGGGCAGTACTTC. Its protein product is CASSATGTRVGQYF.

For the CDR3, the DNA is TGTGCCACCTCGGACAGGGGGTTCAATCAGCCCCAGCATTTT. It specifies CATSDRGFNQPQHF. V and J are TRBV27 and TRBJ1-5, with 10 nucleotides matching TRBD1. Trimming cost V 10 bases and J 3 bases; bases outside gene matches: 6. The CDR3 totals 14 residues. The germline gives CDR1 MNHEY, CDR2 SMNVEV (reference sequence).

The table lists this clonotype with a few counts. Relative to the germline gene, one junction end is altered; a read error may explain this. This chain joins TRBV7-2 and TRBJ1-2; the D gene is possibly TRBD1 (6 bases). The CDR3 consists of 13 residues. Looked up from germline, CDR1 is SGHTA and CDR2 is FQGNSA. For the CDR3, the DNA is TGTGCCAGCAGCTTAACCCAGGGGTCGCGGGACCACTTC. Its translation: CASSLTQGSRDHF.

The chain is built from TRBV28 and TRBJ2-3; no reliable D call. CDR3 length: 14 residues. Trimming removed 7 bases from V and 6 bases from J, with 17 bases in between. Per the germline V gene, CDR1 is MDHEN and CDR2 is SYDVKM. CDR3: CASISFWSKDTQYF. DNA of the CDR3: TGTGCCAGCATAAGTTTCTGGTCTAAGGATACGCAGTATTTT.

The chain carries TRBV24-1 and TRBJ2-1, with 14 bases aligning to TRBD2. This CDR3 is built from 16 residues. V was pared by 1 base and J by 9 bases, with 4 bases of the junction left unmatched. Germline values: CDR1 KGHDR, CDR2 SFDVKD. The CDR3 loop reads CATSDFETSGRGEQFF. CDR3 bases: TGTGCCACCAGTGATTTCGAGACTAGCGGGAGGGGTGAGCAGTTCTTC.

The rearrangement uses TRBV20-1 and TRBJ2-3; D is possibly TRBD2 (6 bases). The germline V gene encodes CDR1 DFQATT and CDR2 SNEGSKA (reference sequence). Trimming removed 6 bases at V and 4 bases at J, with 14 bases between. The length of the CDR3 is 13 residues. CDR3 sequence: CSADAGLADTQYF. The DNA for the CDR3 is TGCAGTGCGGACGCGGGATTAGCAGATACGCAGTATTTT.

This clonotype was counted ten times or more. The rearrangement joins TRBV7-2 to TRBJ2-3, with 11 bases lining up with TRBD2. This CDR3 spans 20 amino acids. The germline V gene has CDR1 SGHTA and CDR2 FQGNSA. The trim removed 3 bases at V and 1 base at J, leaving 15 bases unmatched. For the CDR3, the DNA is TGTGCCAGCAGCTTCCTGACTAGCGGGGTTATCACCCGTGGCACAGATACGCAGTATTTT. This sequence encodes CASSFLTSGVITRGTDTQYF.

V is TRBV9 and J is TRBJ2-7; maybe TRBD1 (6 bases). Germline V gene lookup returns CDR1 SGDLS and CDR2 YYNGEE. The CDR3 runs to 14 residues. V was cut by 4 bases and J by 3 bases, with 14 bases left in between. The CDR3 is CASSPEGGHYEQYF. CDR3 DNA sequence: TGTGCCAGCAGCCCAGAAGGGGGACACTACGAGCAGTACTTC.